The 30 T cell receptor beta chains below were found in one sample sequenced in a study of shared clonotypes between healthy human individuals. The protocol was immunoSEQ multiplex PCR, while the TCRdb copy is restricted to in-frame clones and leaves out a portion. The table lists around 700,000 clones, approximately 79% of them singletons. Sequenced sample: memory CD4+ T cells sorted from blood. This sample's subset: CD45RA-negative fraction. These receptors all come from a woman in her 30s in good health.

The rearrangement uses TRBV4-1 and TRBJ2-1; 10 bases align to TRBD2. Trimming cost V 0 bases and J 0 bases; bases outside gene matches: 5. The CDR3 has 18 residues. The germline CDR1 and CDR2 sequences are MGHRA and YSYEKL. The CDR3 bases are TGCGCCAGCAGCCAAGATCTCTCTAGCGGGAGCTCCTACAATGAGCAGTTCTTC. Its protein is CASSQDLSSGSSYNEQFF.

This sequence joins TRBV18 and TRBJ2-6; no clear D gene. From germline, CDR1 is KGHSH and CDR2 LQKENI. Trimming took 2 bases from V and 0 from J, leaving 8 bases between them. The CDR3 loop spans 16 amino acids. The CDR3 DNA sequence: TGTGCCAGCTCACCAAACCCAGCCTCTGGGGCCAACGTCCTGACTTTC. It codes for CASSPNPASGANVLTF.

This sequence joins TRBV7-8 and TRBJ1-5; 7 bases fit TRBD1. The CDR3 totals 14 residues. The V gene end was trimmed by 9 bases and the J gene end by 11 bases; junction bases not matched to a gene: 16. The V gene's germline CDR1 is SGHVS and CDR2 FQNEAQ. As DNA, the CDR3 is TGTGCCAGTAAACCGACAGAGGGGGCGACAGCCCAGCATTTT. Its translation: CASKPTEGATAQHF.

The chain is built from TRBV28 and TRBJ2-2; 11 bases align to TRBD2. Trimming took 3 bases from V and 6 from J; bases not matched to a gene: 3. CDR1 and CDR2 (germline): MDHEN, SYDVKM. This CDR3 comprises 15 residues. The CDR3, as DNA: TGTGCCAGCAGTTTCCCTAGCGGGAGGTCCGGGGAGCTGTTTTTT. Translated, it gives CASSFPSGRSGELFF. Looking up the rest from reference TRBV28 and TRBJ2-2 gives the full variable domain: DVKVTQSSRYLVKRTGEKVFLECVQDMDHENMFWYRQDPGLGLRLIYFSYDVKMKEKGDIPEGYSVSREKKERFSLILESASTNQTSMYLCASSFPSGRSGELFFGEGSRLTVL.

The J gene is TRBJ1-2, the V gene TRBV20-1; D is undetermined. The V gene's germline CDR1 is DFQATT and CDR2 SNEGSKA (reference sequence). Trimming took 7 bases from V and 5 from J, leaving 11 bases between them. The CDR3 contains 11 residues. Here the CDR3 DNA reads TGCAGTGTCAGGACCGCGTATGGCTACACCTTC. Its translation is CSVRTAYGYTF.

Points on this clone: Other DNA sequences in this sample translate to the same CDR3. The CDR3 spells CASSQAYEQYF. The CDR3 DNA reads TGTGCCAGCAGCCAAGCGTACGAGCAGTACTTC. The V and J genes are TRBV4-2 and TRBJ2-7; D ambiguous. The CDR3 runs to 11 residues. The V gene lost 1 base and the J gene lost 4 bases, with 2 bases spanning the gap. Germline V CDR1 and CDR2: LGHNA, YNFKEQ.

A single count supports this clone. CDR3 in DNA: TGTGCCAGCAGCTTTAATCTAGCGGGAAATGAGCAGTTCTTC. Translated: CASSFNLAGNEQFF. This sequence joins TRBV11-2 and TRBJ2-1; TRBD2 aligns across 9 bases. The junction had 4 bases not matched to a gene; V was cut back by 3 bases and J by 7 bases. Germline V gives CDR1 SGHAT, CDR2 FQNNGV. The CDR3 totals 14 residues. Using reference TRBV11-2 and TRBJ2-1 for the parts outside the CDR3, the full variable domain is EAGVAQSPRYKIIEKRQSVAFWCNPISGHATLYWYQQILGQGPKLLIQFQNNGVVDDSQLPKDRFSAERLKGVDSTLKIQPAKLEDSAVYLCASSFNLAGNEQFFGPGTRLTVL.

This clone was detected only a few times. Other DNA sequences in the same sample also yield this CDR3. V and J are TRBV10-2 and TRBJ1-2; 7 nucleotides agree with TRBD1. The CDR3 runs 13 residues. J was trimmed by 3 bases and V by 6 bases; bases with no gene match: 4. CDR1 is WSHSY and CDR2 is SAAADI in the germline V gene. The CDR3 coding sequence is TGCGCCAGCAGCGCCACAGGGGACTATGGCTACACCTTC. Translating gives CASSATGDYGYTF.

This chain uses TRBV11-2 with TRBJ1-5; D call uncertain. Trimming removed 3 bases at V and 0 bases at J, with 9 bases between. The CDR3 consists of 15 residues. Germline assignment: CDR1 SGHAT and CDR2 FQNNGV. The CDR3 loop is CASSLGFDSNQPQHF. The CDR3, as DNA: TGTGCCAGCAGCTTGGGGTTTGATAGCAATCAGCCCCAGCATTTT. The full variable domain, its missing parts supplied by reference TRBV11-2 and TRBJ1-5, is EAGVAQSPRYKIIEKRQSVAFWCNPISGHATLYWYQQILGQGPKLLIQFQNNGVVDDSQLPKDRFSAERLKGVDSTLKIQPAKLEDSAVYLCASSLGFDSNQPQHFGDGTRLSIL.

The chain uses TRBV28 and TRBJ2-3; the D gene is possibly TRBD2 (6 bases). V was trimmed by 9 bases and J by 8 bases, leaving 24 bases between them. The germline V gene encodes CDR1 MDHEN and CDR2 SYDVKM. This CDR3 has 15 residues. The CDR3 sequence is CASHDSGTSVGTQYF. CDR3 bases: TGTGCCAGTCATGATTCCGGGACTTCGGTGGGTACGCAGTATTTT.

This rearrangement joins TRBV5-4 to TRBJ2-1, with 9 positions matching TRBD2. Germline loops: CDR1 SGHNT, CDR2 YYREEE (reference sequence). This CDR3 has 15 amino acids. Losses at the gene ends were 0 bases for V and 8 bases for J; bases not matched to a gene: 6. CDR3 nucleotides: TGTGCCAGCAGCTTGGGCGGCCTAGCGGGATATGAGCAGTTCTTC. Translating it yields CASSLGGLAGYEQFF.

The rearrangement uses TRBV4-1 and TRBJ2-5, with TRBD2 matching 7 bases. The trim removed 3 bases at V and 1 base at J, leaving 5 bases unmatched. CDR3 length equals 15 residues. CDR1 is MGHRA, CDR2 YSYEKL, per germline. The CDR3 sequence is CASSQGGTVQETQYF. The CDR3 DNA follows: TGCGCCAGCAGCCAGGGAGGGACGGTCCAAGAGACCCAGTACTTC.

CDR3 DNA sequence: TGCGCCAGCAGCTCATCCAAAGACAGTTACGGGGCCAACGTCCTGACTTTC. Protein sequence: CASSSSKDSYGANVLTF. The chain uses TRBV5-1 and TRBJ2-6; maybe TRBD1 (5 bases). The germline V and J ends were trimmed by 3 bases and 4 bases, with 17 bases remaining between them. Germline lookup yields CDR1 SGHRS and CDR2 YFSETQ. This CDR3 contains 17 residues.

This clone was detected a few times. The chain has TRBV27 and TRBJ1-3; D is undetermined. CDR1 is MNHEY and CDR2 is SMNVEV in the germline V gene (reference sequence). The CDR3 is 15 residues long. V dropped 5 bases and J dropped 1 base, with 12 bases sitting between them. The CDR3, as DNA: TGTGCCAGCAGTACCAGATCCAAATCTGGAAACACCATATATTTT. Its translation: CASSTRSKSGNTIYF.

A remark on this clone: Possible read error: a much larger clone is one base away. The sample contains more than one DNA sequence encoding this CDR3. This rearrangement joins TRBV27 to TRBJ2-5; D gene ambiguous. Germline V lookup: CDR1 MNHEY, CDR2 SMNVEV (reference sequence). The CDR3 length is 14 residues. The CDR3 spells CASSLSHQQETQYF. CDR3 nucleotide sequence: TGTGCCAGCAGTTTAAGTCACCAACAAGAAACCCAGTACTTC.

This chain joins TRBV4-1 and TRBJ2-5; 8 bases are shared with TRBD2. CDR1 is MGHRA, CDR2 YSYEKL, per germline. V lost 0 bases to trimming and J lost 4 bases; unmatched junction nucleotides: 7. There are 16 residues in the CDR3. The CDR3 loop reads CASSQDFSGSGETQYF. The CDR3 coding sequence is TGCGCCAGCAGCCAAGATTTCAGCGGGAGCGGAGAGACCCAGTACTTC.

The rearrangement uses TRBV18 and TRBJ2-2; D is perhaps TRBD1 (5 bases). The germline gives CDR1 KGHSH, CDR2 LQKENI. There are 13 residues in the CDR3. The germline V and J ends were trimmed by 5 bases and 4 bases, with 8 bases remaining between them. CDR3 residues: CASSGQGTGELFF. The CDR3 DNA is TGTGCCAGCTCAGGGCAGGGCACCGGGGAGCTGTTTTTT.

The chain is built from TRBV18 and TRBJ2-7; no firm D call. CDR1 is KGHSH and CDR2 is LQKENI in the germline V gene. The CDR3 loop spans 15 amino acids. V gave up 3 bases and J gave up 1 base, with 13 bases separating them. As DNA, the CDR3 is TGTGCCAGCTCACCTTTGGGTGTAGGTTCCTACGAGCAGTACTTC. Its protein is CASSPLGVGSYEQYF.

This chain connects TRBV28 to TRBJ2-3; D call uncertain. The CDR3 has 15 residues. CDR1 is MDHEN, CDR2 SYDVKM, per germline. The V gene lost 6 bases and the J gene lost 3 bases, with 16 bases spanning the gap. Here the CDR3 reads CASSFNPSRTDTQYF. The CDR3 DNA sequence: TGTGCCAGCAGCTTTAACCCCTCGAGGACAGATACGCAGTATTTT.

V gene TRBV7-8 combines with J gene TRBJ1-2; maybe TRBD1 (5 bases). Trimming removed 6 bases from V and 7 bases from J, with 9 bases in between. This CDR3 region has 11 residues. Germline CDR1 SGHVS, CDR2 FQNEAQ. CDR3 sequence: CASRGDGGYTF. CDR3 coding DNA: TGTGCCAGCAGGGGGGACGGTGGCTACACCTTC.

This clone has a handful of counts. The CDR3 protein is CASSMGYRDSKLFF. CDR3 coding DNA: TGTGCCAGTAGTATGGGATACCGGGACTCAAAACTGTTTTTT. This chain joins TRBV19 and TRBJ1-4, with TRBD1 as a possible D gene (5 bases). Trimming pared 3 bases from V and 10 bases from J, leaving 15 bases between. CDR3 length: 14 residues. Germline values: CDR1 LNHDA, CDR2 SQIVND (reference sequence). Combining the CDR3 with reference TRBV19 and TRBJ1-4 gives the whole variable domain DGGITQSPKYLFRKEGQNVTLSCEQNLNHDAMYWYRQDPGQGLRLIYYSQIVNDFQKGDIAEGYSVSREKKESFPLTVTSAQKNPTAFYLCASSMGYRDSKLFFGSGTQLSVL.

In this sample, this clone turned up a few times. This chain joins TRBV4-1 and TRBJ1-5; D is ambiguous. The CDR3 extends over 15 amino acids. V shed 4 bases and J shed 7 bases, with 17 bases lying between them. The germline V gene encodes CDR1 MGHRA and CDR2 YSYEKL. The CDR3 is CASSLAIGPRQPQHF. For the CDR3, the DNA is TGCGCCAGCAGCCTAGCGATAGGGCCACGACAGCCCCAGCATTTT.

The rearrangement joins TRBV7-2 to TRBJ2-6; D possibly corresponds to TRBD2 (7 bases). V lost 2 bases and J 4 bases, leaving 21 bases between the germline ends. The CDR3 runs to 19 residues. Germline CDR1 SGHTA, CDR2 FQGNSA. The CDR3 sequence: CASSLSPFGGRSGANVLTF. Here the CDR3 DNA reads TGTGCCAGCAGCTTAAGTCCATTCGGGGGGCGCAGCGGGGCCAACGTCCTGACTTTC.

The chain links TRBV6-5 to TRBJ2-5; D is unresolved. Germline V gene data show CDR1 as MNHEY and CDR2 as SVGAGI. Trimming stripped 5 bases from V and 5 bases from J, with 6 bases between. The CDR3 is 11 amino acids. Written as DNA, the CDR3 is TGTGCCAGCAGTCAATCGGAGACCCAGTACTTC. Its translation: CASSQSETQYF.

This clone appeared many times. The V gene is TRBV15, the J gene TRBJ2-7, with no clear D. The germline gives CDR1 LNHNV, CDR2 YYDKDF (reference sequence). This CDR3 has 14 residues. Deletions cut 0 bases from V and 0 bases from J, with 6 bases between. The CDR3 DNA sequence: TGTGCCACCAGCAGAGATCCAGTCTCCTACGAGCAGTACTTC. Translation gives CATSRDPVSYEQYF. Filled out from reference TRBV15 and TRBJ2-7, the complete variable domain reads DAMVIQNPRYQVTQFGKPVTLSCSQTLNHNVMYWYQQKSSQAPKLLFHYYDKDFNNEADTPDNFQSRRPNTSFCFLDIRSPGLGDTAMYLCATSRDPVSYEQYFGPGTRLTVT.

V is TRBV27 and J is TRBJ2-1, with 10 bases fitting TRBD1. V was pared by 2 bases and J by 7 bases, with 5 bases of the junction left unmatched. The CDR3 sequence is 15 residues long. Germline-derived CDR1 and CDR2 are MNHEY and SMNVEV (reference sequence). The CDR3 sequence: CASSLQTGGYNEQFF. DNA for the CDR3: TGTGCCAGCAGTTTACAGACAGGGGGCTATAATGAGCAGTTCTTC.

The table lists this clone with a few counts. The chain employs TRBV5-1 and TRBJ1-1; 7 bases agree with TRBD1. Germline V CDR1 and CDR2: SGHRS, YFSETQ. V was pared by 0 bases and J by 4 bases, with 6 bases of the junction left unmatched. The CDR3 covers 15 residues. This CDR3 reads CASSLETGSVTEAFF. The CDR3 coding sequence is TGCGCCAGCAGCTTGGAGACAGGGTCGGTCACTGAAGCTTTCTTT.

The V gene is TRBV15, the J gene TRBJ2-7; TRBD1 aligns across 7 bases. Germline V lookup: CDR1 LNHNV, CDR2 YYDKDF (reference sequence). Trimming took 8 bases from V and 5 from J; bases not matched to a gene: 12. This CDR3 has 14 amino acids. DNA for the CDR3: TGTGCCACCGCACCCGGAGACAGGGTCCACGAGCAGTACTTC. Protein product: CATAPGDRVHEQYF.

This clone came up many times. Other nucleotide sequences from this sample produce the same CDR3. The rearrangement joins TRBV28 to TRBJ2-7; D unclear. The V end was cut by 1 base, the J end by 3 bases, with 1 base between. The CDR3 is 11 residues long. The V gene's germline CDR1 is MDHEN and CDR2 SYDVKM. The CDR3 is CASSLYYEQYF. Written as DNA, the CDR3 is TGTGCCAGCAGTTTATACTACGAGCAGTACTTC.

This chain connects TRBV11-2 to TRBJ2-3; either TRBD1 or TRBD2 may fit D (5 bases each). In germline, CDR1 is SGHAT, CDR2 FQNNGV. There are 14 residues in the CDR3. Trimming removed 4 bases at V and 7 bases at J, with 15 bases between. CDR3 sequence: CASSWTSTGNTQYF. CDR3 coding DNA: TGTGCCAGCAGCTGGACAAGCACCGGGAATACGCAGTATTTT.